These T cell receptor beta chains were read from a single sample in a study of beta chain features in type 1 diabetes. Using immunoSEQ multiplex PCR, the repertoire was profiled, and TCRdb retains in-frame clones only, with some absent. The table lists hundreds of thousands of clones, around a sixth of them singletons. The sequenced material came from naive CD4+ T cells from blood. These TCRs come from a young man in good health. CDR3s include the opening cysteine and the closing phenylalanine or tryptophan. Each record gives: clone size, D gene, V gene, J gene, CDR3 protein, CDR3 DNA. The D gene is left open where the match is weak. Clone sizes are given selectively: once, few, many, or a class where the clone is expanded.

clone_size: few; d_call: TRBD1; v_call: TRBV9; j_call: TRBJ2-3; cdr3_aa: CASSAQGARGRLGTDTQYF; cdr3_nt: TGTGCCAGCAGCGCGCAGGGGGCGCGAGGCAGGCTCGGCACAGATACGCAGTATTTT
clone_size: .; d_call: .; v_call: TRBV10-3; j_call: TRBJ2-7; cdr3_aa: CAISDTNLGYEQYF; cdr3_nt: TGTGCCATCAGTGATACCAATTTAGGGTACGAGCAGTACTTC
clone_size: .; d_call: TRBD2; v_call: TRBV4-2; j_call: TRBJ2-4; cdr3_aa: CASSQAAAKAGVDIQYF; cdr3_nt: TGTGCCAGCAGCCAAGCCGCGGCTAAAGCGGGGGTGGACATTCAGTACTTC
clone_size: .; d_call: TRBD1; v_call: TRBV25-1; j_call: TRBJ1-1; cdr3_aa: CASTLTGGTEAFF; cdr3_nt: TGTGCCAGCACCCTGACAGGGGGCACTGAAGCTTTCTTT
clone_size: few; d_call: .; v_call: TRBV9; j_call: TRBJ2-3; cdr3_aa: CASSPRQVSTDTQYF; cdr3_nt: TGTGCCAGCAGCCCCCGGCAGGTTAGCACAGATACGCAGTATTTT
clone_size: few; d_call: TRBD2; v_call: TRBV7-9; j_call: TRBJ2-7; cdr3_aa: CASSLGSGRAYEQYF; cdr3_nt: TGTGCCAGCAGCTTAGGGTCAGGGAGGGCCTACGAGCAGTACTTC
clone_size: few; d_call: TRBD2; v_call: TRBV7-2; j_call: TRBJ2-1; cdr3_aa: CASSPRLAGGPEQFF; cdr3_nt: TGTGCCAGCAGCCCTAGACTAGCGGGAGGGCCCGAGCAGTTCTTC
clone_size: .; d_call: .; v_call: TRBV7-2; j_call: TRBJ2-2; cdr3_aa: CASSFQGVWELFF; cdr3_nt: TGTGCCAGCAGCTTTCAAGGTGTTTGGGAGCTGTTTTTT
clone_size: .; d_call: .; v_call: TRBV5-4; j_call: TRBJ2-3; cdr3_aa: CASSFGTSTDTQYF; cdr3_nt: TGTGCCAGCAGCTTTGGCACAAGCACAGATACGCAGTATTTT
clone_size: many; d_call: TRBD2; v_call: TRBV7-9; j_call: TRBJ2-3; cdr3_aa: CATSSGTIDTQYF; cdr3_nt: TGTGCCACCTCAAGCGGGACGATAGATACGCAGTATTTT
clone_size: .; d_call: TRBD1; v_call: TRBV11-2; j_call: TRBJ2-2; cdr3_aa: CASSTRDRGPTGELFF; cdr3_nt: TGTGCCAGCAGCACACGGGACAGGGGGCCCACCGGGGAGCTGTTTTTT
clone_size: .; d_call: .; v_call: TRBV7-2; j_call: TRBJ1-5; cdr3_aa: CASSLVGENQPQHF; cdr3_nt: TGTGCCAGCAGCTTAGTCGGGGAAAATCAGCCCCAGCATTTT
clone_size: .; d_call: .; v_call: TRBV7-3; j_call: TRBJ1-1; cdr3_aa: CASSLTSRAGGTEAFF; cdr3_nt: TGTGCCAGCAGCTTAACGTCCCGGGCTGGGGGCACTGAAGCTTTCTTT